The clone carrying this T cell receptor beta chain was counted a single time. The data belong to a study of blood T cell repertoires in COVID-19. Only in-frame clones appear in the TCRdb table, and some are missing; sequencing was by immunoSEQ multiplex PCR. This sample has approximately 250,000 clones, with roughly nine tenths found just once. V was cut by 0 bases and J by 3 bases, with 12 bases left in between. The CDR3 length is 15 residues. Germline lookup yields CDR1 LGHDT and CDR2 YNNKEL (reference sequence). The chain uses TRBV3-1 (or the pseudogene TRBV3-2) and TRBJ2-7, with D tentatively TRBD2 (6 bases). The sequence came from a woman aged 55-70 years who had recovered from COVID-19. Sample: peripheral blood. CDR3 nucleotides: TGTGCCAGCAGCCAAGATGGAGGGCAGAACTACGAGCAGTACTTC. This translates into CASSQDGGQNYEQYF.